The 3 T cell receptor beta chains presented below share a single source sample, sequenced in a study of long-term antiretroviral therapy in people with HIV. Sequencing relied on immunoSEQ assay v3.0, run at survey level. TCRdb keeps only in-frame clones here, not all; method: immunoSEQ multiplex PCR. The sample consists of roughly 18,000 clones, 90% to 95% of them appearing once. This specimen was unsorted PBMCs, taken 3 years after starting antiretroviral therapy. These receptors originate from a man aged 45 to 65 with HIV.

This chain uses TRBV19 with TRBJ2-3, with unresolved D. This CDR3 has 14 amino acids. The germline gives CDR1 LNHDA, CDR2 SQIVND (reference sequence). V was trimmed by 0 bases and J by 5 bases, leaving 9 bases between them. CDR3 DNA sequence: TGTGCCAGTAGTATAGATCTAGTGAGAGATACGCAGTATTTT. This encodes CASSIDLVRDTQYF. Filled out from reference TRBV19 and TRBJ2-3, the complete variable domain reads DGGITQSPKYLFRKEGQNVTLSCEQNLNHDAMYWYRQDPGQGLRLIYYSQIVNDFQKGDIAEGYSVSREKKESFPLTVTSAQKNPTAFYLCASSIDLVRDTQYFGPGTRLTVL.

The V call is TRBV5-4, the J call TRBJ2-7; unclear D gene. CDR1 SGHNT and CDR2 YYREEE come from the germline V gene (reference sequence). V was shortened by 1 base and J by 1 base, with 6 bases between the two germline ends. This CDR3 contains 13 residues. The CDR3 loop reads CASSLRGSYEQYF. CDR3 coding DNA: TGTGCCAGCAGCTTGCGTGGATCCTACGAGCAGTACTTC.

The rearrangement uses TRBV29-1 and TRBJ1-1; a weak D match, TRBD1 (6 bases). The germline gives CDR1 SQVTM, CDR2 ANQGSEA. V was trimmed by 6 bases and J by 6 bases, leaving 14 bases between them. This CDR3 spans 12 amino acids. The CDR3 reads CSVRGRGAEAFF. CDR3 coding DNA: TGCAGCGTGCGAGGCAGGGGCGCTGAAGCTTTCTTT.